The clone carrying this T cell receptor beta chain was picked up one time. The target antigen is unknown. The sample originates from a study of blood T cells in healthy people across ages. Study results and limitations: Compared with aged donors, long-lived donors showed fewer expanded clones, suggesting selection. Leaving the PBMCs unsorted stopped any conclusive comparison of naive versus antigen-experienced cells. While age rose, TCR beta diversity per million T cells dropped in a roughly linear way.

With a J-beta primer mix and a sample-barcoded 5' primer, a second PCR ran about 7 to 11 cycles. MiXCR, run by TCRdb on the 5' RACE reads, gives a single entry per CDR3 protein. The sample contains 800,000 or so distinct CDR3 sequences, 35% to 60% of which appear only once. The CDR3 extends over 15 amino acids. Looked up from germline, CDR1 is MDHEN and CDR2 is SYDVKM. Trimming pared 8 bases from V and 7 bases from J, leaving 18 bases between. Total RNA, at least 5.5 micrograms per sample, came from PBMCs. The J gene is TRBJ1-6, the V gene TRBV28; weak D call: TRBD1 (5 bases). Sample: blood. This receptor was obtained from a man of 80 years or more in good health. CDR3 DNA: TGTGCCAGCGGAACTGGGGGGACTCCGAATTCACCCCTCCACTTT. Its protein product is CASGTGGTPNSPLHF.